Listed below are T cell receptor beta chains from one sample, sequenced in a study of blood T cells in healthy people across ages. Via MiXCR, TCRdb re-called the 5' RACE reads, giving one row per CDR3 protein. The table shows hundreds of thousands of distinct CDR3 sequences, with 20% to 25% occurring only once. The sample was also reused in another study, on T cells of mothers and their children.

Sequenced: blood. Receptors were obtained from a boy aged 5-17 years in good health. The CDR3 runs from the conserved cysteine through the conserved F or W. A D gene is named only where the DNA matches it firmly. Rows give clone size only sometimes, using once, few, many, or a class for an expanded clone.

size	V	D	J	CDR3	DNA
many	TRBV10-1	TRBD1	TRBJ2-4	CASSGTGSKNIQYF	TGCGCCAGCAGTGGGACAGGGTCCAAAAACATTCAGTACTTC
NA	TRBV5-6	NA	TRBJ2-5	CASSLAGTSYQETQYF	TGTGCCAGCAGCTTGGCCGGGACATCGTACCAAGAGACCCAGTACTTC
NA	TRBV29-1	NA	TRBJ2-2	CSVEDRATGELFF	TGCAGCGTTGAAGATCGAGCGACCGGGGAGCTGTTTTTT
few	TRBV6-5	NA	TRBJ1-2	CASSYGVLGPGYTF	TGTGCCAGCAGTTACGGGGTGCTGGGTCCCGGCTACACCTTC
many	TRBV5-6	TRBD1	TRBJ1-4	CASSLDYTGTGSEKLFF	TGTGCCAGCAGCTTGGATTACACCGGGACAGGGAGTGAAAAACTGTTTTTT
few	TRBV9	TRBD2	TRBJ2-5	CASSVGASGPARETQYF	TGTGCCAGCAGCGTAGGGGCTAGCGGCCCCGCTCGAGAGACCCAGTACTTC
NA	TRBV11-2	NA	TRBJ2-1	CASSDEIIDNEQFF	TGTGCCAGCAGCGACGAAATAATAGACAATGAGCAGTTCTTC
few	TRBV2	NA	TRBJ1-1	CASSEAGNTEAFF	TGTGCCAGCAGTGAGGCAGGGAACACTGAAGCTTTCTTT
NA	TRBV3-1	TRBD2	TRBJ2-3	CASSRSGTTTTDTQYF	TGTGCCAGCAGCCGGTCCGGGACTACAACCACAGATACGCAGTATTTT
few	TRBV20-1	TRBD2	TRBJ2-5	CGAREGTSGEETQYF	TGCGGTGCTAGAGAAGGGACTAGCGGGGAAGAGACCCAGTACTTC
few	TRBV6-5	TRBD2	TRBJ2-4	CASSYGGDIQYF	TGTGCCAGCAGTTACGGGGGGGACATTCAGTACTTC
few	TRBV12-3/TRBV12-4	NA	TRBJ1-5	CASSLKGPYQPQHF	TGTGCCAGCAGTTTAAAGGGGCCGTATCAGCCCCAGCATTTT
few	TRBV10-3	TRBD1	TRBJ2-5	CAISGQGADETQYF	TGTGCCATCAGTGGACAGGGGGCGGACGAGACCCAGTACTTC
NA	TRBV29-1	NA	TRBJ2-1	CSGREEYNEQFF	TGCAGCGGTCGAGAAGAATACAATGAGCAGTTCTTC
few	TRBV5-6	NA	TRBJ2-1	CASSLSGALVQFF	TGTGCCAGCAGCTTGTCAGGGGCGCTTGTTCAGTTCTTC
NA	TRBV28	TRBD1	TRBJ2-7	CASSLYRGISYEQYF	TGTGCCAGCAGTTTGTACAGGGGCATCTCCTACGAGCAGTACTTC
few	TRBV28	NA	TRBJ1-1	CASSFRLVNTEAFF	TGTGCCAGCAGTTTTCGACTGGTGAACACTGAAGCTTTCTTT
NA	TRBV24-1	TRBD1	TRBJ2-1	CATSGTGVSYNEQFF	TGTGCCACCAGTGGGACAGGGGTTTCCTACAATGAGCAGTTCTTC
few	TRBV6-5	NA	TRBJ2-5	CASSYSSGLETQYF	TGTGCCAGCAGTTACTCATCGGGGTTAGAGACCCAGTACTTC
few	TRBV15	NA	TRBJ2-5	CATSRDHTEGGNNEETQYF	TGTGCCACCAGCAGAGATCACACCGAGGGAGGAAACAACGAGGAGACCCAGTACTTC
NA	TRBV7-3	TRBD1	TRBJ2-3	CASSRGTGGSTQYF	TGTGCCAGCAGCCGAGGGACAGGGGGGAGTACGCAGTATTTT
NA	TRBV27	NA	TRBJ2-1	CASSPRANEQFF	TGTGCCAGCAGTCCCAGGGCCAATGAGCAGTTCTTC
NA	TRBV9	NA	TRBJ2-1	CASSVEQGGRPYNEQFF	TGTGCCAGCAGCGTAGAGCAAGGGGGGAGGCCGTACAATGAGCAGTTCTTC
NA	TRBV9	NA	TRBJ2-7	CASSVGPTRVYEQYF	TGTGCCAGCAGCGTAGGGCCGACCAGGGTCTACGAGCAGTACTTC
few	TRBV5-1	TRBD1	TRBJ2-5	CASSLFTGATQETQYF	TGCGCCAGCAGCTTGTTCACAGGGGCCACCCAAGAGACCCAGTACTTC
NA	TRBV9	TRBD1	TRBJ2-7	CASSVEGDRVVYEQYF	TGTGCCAGCAGCGTTGAGGGGGACAGGGTGGTGTACGAGCAGTACTTC
NA	TRBV6-5	NA	TRBJ2-5	CASSYSRGNQETQYF	TGTGCCAGCAGTTACTCGCGCGGGAATCAAGAGACCCAGTACTTC
NA	TRBV7-6	NA	TRBJ1-2	CASSSLAGAPGPDGYTF	TGTGCCAGCAGCTCCTTAGCGGGGGCGCCAGGCCCTGATGGCTACACCTTC
once	TRBV21-1	NA	TRBJ2-5	CASEPAGDQETQYF	TGTGCCAGCGAACCTGCAGGGGACCAAGAGACCCAGTACTTC
NA	TRBV12-3/TRBV12-4	TRBD2	TRBJ2-7	CASSLGPRASGRWGYEQYF	TGTGCCAGCAGTCTAGGGCCCCGGGCTAGCGGGAGATGGGGATACGAGCAGTACTTC
NA	TRBV13	NA	TRBJ1-1	CASSLGGQGNTEAFF	TGTGCCAGCAGCTTAGGAGGTCAGGGGAACACTGAAGCTTTCTTT